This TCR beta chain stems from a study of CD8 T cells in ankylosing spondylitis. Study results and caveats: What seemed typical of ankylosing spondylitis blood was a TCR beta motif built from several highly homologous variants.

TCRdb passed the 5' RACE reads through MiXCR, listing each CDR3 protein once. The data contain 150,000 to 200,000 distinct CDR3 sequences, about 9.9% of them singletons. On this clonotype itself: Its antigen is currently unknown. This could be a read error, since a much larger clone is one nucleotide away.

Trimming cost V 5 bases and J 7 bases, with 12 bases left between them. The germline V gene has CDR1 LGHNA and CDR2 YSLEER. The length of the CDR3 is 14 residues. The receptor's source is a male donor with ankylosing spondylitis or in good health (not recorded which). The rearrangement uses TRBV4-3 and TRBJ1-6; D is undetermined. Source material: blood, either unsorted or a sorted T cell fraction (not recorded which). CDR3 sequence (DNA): TGCGCCAGCAGCGCAAAGGCAGAGAATTCACCCCTCCACTTT. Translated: CASSAKAENSPLHF.